The rows below give T cell receptor beta chains drawn from one sample of a study of CD8 T cells in Susac syndrome. MiXCR, applied by TCRdb to the immunoSEQ multiplex PCR reads, yields one record per CDR3 protein. The sample includes 190,000 or so distinct CDR3 sequences, 90% to 95% of them seen just once. The sample taken for sequencing was CD4+ T cells from PBMCs. All receptors derive from a human donor with multiple sclerosis. The CDR3 runs from the conserved cysteine through the conserved F or W. A D gene is named only where the DNA matches it firmly. Clone size is stated in some rows and not others, as once, few, many or a class when expanded.

V	size	J	D	CDR3	DNA
TRBV15	once	TRBJ2-7	TRBD2	CATSRGLAGSSYEQYF	TGTGCCACCAGCAGAGGGCTAGCGGGGAGCTCCTACGAGCAGTACTTC
TRBV7-2	-	TRBJ1-1	-	CASSQRRGGGTEAFF	TGTGCCAGCAGTCAGAGGAGGGGGGGTGGCACTGAAGCTTTCTTT
TRBV29-1	-	TRBJ1-1	-	CSVAGQADTEAFF	TGCAGCGTTGCGGGCCAGGCGGACACTGAAGCTTTCTTT
TRBV25-1	once	TRBJ2-7	-	CASTPGGTTYEQYF	TGTGCCAGCACCCCTGGCGGGACCACCTACGAGCAGTACTTC
TRBV2	-	TRBJ2-1	-	CASSEALEQFF	TGTGCCAGCAGTGAAGCGCTAGAGCAGTTCTTC
TRBV18	-	TRBJ1-2	TRBD1	CASSPLTGMDGYTF	TGTGCCAGCTCACCATTGACAGGGATGGACGGCTACACCTTC
TRBV27	-	TRBJ1-1	TRBD1	CASKVTGGTEAFF	TGTGCCAGCAAGGTGACAGGGGGCACTGAAGCTTTCTTT
TRBV19	-	TRBJ1-1	TRBD1	CASSRDRISNTEAFF	TGTGCCAGTAGCCGGGACAGAATATCGAACACTGAAGCTTTCTTT
TRBV7-9	-	TRBJ2-1	TRBD1	CASSPTGELQFF	TGTGCCAGCAGCCCGACAGGGGAGTTGCAGTTCTTC
TRBV12-3/TRBV12-4	-	TRBJ1-5	-	CASSLPGPRDQPQHF	TGTGCCAGCAGTTTACCGGGACCGAGAGATCAGCCCCAGCATTTT
TRBV29-1	-	TRBJ1-5	-	CSVAQGYSNQPQHF	TGCAGCGTTGCTCAGGGGTATAGCAATCAGCCCCAGCATTTT
TRBV18	once	TRBJ1-5	-	CASSPSRGGEHQPQHF	TGTGCCAGCTCACCAAGCCGGGGGGGCGAACATCAGCCCCAGCATTTT
TRBV20-1	-	TRBJ1-4	-	CSARLGYREKLFF	TGCAGTGCTAGACTGGGGTATAGGGAAAAACTGTTTTTT
TRBV19	-	TRBJ1-1	TRBD1	CASNRQGYTEAFF	TGTGCCAGTAATCGACAGGGCTACACTGAAGCTTTCTTT
TRBV20-1	once	TRBJ2-3	-	CSAFPRVATDTQYF	TGCAGTGCTTTTCCGAGGGTAGCCACAGATACGCAGTATTTT
TRBV29-1	-	TRBJ2-7	-	CSVVIGPSTGYEQYF	TGCAGCGTTGTTATAGGACCGTCGACTGGGTACGAGCAGTACTTC
TRBV9	-	TRBJ1-1	-	CASSPSGRKEAFF	TGTGCCAGCAGCCCCTCCGGACGGAAGGAAGCTTTCTTT
TRBV5-8	-	TRBJ1-2	-	CASSLGRRYGYTF	TGTGCCAGCAGTTTGGGCCGTCGCTATGGCTACACCTTC
TRBV30	-	TRBJ2-2	-	CAWSSRGAGGELFF	TGTGCCTGGAGCTCCCGGGGGGCCGGCGGGGAGCTGTTTTTT
TRBV12-3/TRBV12-4	-	TRBJ2-7	TRBD1	CASRPGQVYEQYF	TGTGCCAGCAGACCGGGACAGGTCTACGAGCAGTACTTC
TRBV3-1	-	TRBJ2-7	-	CASSGHQSSYEQYF	TGTGCCAGCAGCGGGCATCAAAGCTCCTACGAGCAGTACTTC
TRBV20-1	once	TRBJ2-4	-	CSAREGGPDIQYF	TGCAGTGCTAGAGAGGGGGGGCCAGACATTCAGTACTTC
TRBV11-3	-	TRBJ2-1	TRBD1	CASSSGTAPYNEQFF	TGTGCCAGCAGCTCCGGGACAGCCCCCTACAATGAGCAGTTCTTC
TRBV30	-	TRBJ1-5	-	CAWSRGGGQPQHF	TGTGCCTGGAGTCGTGGGGGGGGGCAGCCCCAGCATTTT
TRBV9	once	TRBJ2-5	-	CASSVQAGGETQYF	TGTGCCAGCAGCGTACAGGCAGGGGGGGAGACCCAGTACTTC